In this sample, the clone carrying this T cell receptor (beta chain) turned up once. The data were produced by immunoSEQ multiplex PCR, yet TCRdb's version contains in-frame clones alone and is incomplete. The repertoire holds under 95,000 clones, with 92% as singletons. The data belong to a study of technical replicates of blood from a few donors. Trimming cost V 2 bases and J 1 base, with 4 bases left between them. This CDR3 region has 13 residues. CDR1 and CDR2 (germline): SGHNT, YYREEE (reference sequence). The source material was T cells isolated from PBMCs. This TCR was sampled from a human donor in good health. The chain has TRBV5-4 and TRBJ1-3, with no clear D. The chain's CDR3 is CASSFYSGNTIYF. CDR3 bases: TGTGCCAGCAGCTTTTATTCTGGAAACACCATATATTTT. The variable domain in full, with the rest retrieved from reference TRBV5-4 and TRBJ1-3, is ETGVTQSPTHLIKTRGQQVTLRCSSQSGHNTVSWYQQALGQGPQFIFQYYREEENGRGNFPPRFSGLQFPNYSSELNVNALELDDSALYLCASSFYSGNTIYFGEGSWLTVV.